This TCR beta chain is from a study of blood T cell repertoires in COVID-19. Looking at the study overall: Sources were T cells, B-cell-depleted T cells, or PBMCs; the material itself was cDNA or gDNA.

Generated by immunoSEQ multiplex PCR, the TCRdb table keeps only in-frame clones and is missing some. Among some 86,000 clones listed, more than 75% were seen once. V shed 4 bases, J shed 5 bases, and the junction held 7 bases outside the gene matches. This CDR3 comprises 15 residues. Per germline, CDR1 LNHDA and CDR2 SQIVND (reference sequence). The V and J genes are TRBV19 and TRBJ2-2; TRBD1 aligns across 7 bases. The receptor's source is a woman aged 70-85 years with acute or convalescent COVID-19. The material sequenced was peripheral blood. The CDR3 nucleotides are TGTGCCAGTAGTACGGGACAGACCGATACCGGGGAGCTGTTTTTT. Residues: CASSTGQTDTGELFF.